This passage covers 9 T cell receptor beta chains from one sample sequenced in a study of blood T cell repertoires in COVID-19. Method: immunoSEQ multiplex PCR; TCRdb's copy keeps in-frame clones and lacks some. The sample shows 95,000 to 100,000 clones, roughly nine tenths of them seen only once. The sequencing sample was made of peripheral blood. These receptors all come from a man aged 50 to 59 with acute or convalescent COVID-19.

V gene TRBV6-5 combines with J gene TRBJ1-6; D gene uncertain. This CDR3 has 12 amino acids. Germline assignment: CDR1 MNHEY and CDR2 SVGAGI. V was cut by 5 bases and J by 14 bases, with 13 bases left in between. The DNA for the CDR3 is TGTGCCAGCAGTCCTCACGCCTTAGCCCTCCACTTT. Its translation: CASSPHALALHF.

V usage is TRBV11-3 and J usage is TRBJ1-1; D remains unclear. V lost 5 bases and J 5 bases, leaving 6 bases between the germline ends. Germline V lookup: CDR1 SGHNT, CDR2 YENEEA. The CDR3 runs 11 residues. Written as DNA, the CDR3 is TGTGCCAGCAGCCCCAGGACTGAAGCTTTCTTT. The encoded protein is CASSPRTEAFF.

The V and J genes are TRBV7-9 and TRBJ1-2; D is perhaps TRBD1 (6 bases). Germline CDR1 reads SEHNR; CDR2 reads FQNEAQ (reference sequence). This CDR3 has 15 amino acids. Deletions cut 1 base from V and 1 base from J, with 10 bases between. CDR3 in amino acids: CASSLEAGVNYGYTF. As DNA, the CDR3 is TGTGCCAGCAGCTTAGAAGCAGGGGTTAACTATGGCTACACCTTC.

This clone was picked up one time. DNA of the CDR3: TGTGCCAGCAGTTATAACAGAGACAATCAGCCCCAGCATTTT. Translated: CASSYNRDNQPQHF. The chain carries TRBV6-2 or TRBV6-3 and TRBJ1-5; D not certain. This CDR3 comprises 14 residues. Between the trimmed V and J ends, which lost 3 bases and 3 bases, there was a span of 9 bases. Germline V gene lookup returns CDR1 MNHEY and CDR2 SVGEGT.

The chain couples TRBV19 to TRBJ1-4, with TRBD1 matching over 8 bases. Germline V gives CDR1 LNHDA, CDR2 SQIVND (reference sequence). J lost 4 bases, V lost 6 bases, and 4 bases had no gene match. The CDR3 consists of 14 residues. The CDR3 DNA follows: TGTGCCAGTAGCAAAACAGGGGGTAATGAAAAACTGTTTTTT. It yields the protein CASSKTGGNEKLFF. Full variable domain (rest looked up from reference TRBV19 and TRBJ1-4): DGGITQSPKYLFRKEGQNVTLSCEQNLNHDAMYWYRQDPGQGLRLIYYSQIVNDFQKGDIAEGYSVSREKKESFPLTVTSAQKNPTAFYLCASSKTGGNEKLFFGSGTQLSVL.

V is TRBV7-8 and J is TRBJ1-4, with a tentative D call TRBD1 (5 bases). The germline V gene has CDR1 SGHVS and CDR2 FQNEAQ. The ends were cut back, 5 bases at V and 5 bases at J, with 15 bases in the middle. The CDR3 has 15 residues. CDR3 in DNA: TGTGCCAGCAGCCGCAATCGGGGGGGAAATGAAAAACTGTTTTTT. Translated, it gives CASSRNRGGNEKLFF.

This clone was detected a few times. The chain employs TRBV19 and TRBJ2-1, with TRBD2 identical over 12 bases. The length of the CDR3 is 15 residues. Germline assignment: CDR1 LNHDA and CDR2 SQIVND (reference sequence). With 3 bases clipped from V and 7 bases from J, the junction kept 4 bases outside the gene matches. The CDR3 loop is CASSMTSGGSNEQFF. The CDR3 region has the DNA TGTGCCAGTAGTATGACTAGCGGGGGATCGAATGAGCAGTTCTTC.

The chain links TRBV30 to TRBJ1-1; 9 nucleotides line up with TRBD1. Germline V gene data show CDR1 as GTSNPN and CDR2 as SVGIG (reference sequence). The trim removed 4 bases at V and 4 bases at J, leaving 1 base unmatched. This CDR3 is built from 12 residues. CDR3 bases: TGTGCCTGGACGGACAGGGGCACTGAAGCTTTCTTT. Translating it yields CAWTDRGTEAFF.

This clone was seen a few times. The chain joins TRBV4-1 to TRBJ1-1; 9 bases line up with TRBD1. The J segment lost 4 bases and the V segment lost 2 bases, leaving 5 bases of the junction unmatched. Germline V gene lookup returns CDR1 MGHRA and CDR2 YSYEKL. The CDR3 has 15 amino acids. CDR3 bases: TGCGCCAGCAGCCAAAGACAGGGGGATGGCACTGAAGCTTTCTTT. It encodes CASSQRQGDGTEAFF.